This passage covers 15 T cell receptor beta chains from one sample sequenced in a study of T cell changes during pregnancy in multiple sclerosis. TCRdb keeps only in-frame clones here, not all; method: immunoSEQ multiplex PCR. The sample has about 27,000 clones; 85% to 90% are singletons. Material: CD8+ T cells from peripheral blood mononuclear cells, obtained in the second trimester of pregnancy. These receptors were collected from a female donor with multiple sclerosis, enrolled in a pregnancy study.

The chain employs TRBV28 and TRBJ2-7, with D possibly TRBD1 on 5 matching bases. CDR1 is MDHEN, CDR2 SYDVKM, per germline. V dropped 1 base and J dropped 6 bases, with 10 bases sitting between them. This CDR3 comprises 13 residues. DNA of the CDR3: TGTGCCAGCAGTTTATTAGCCAGGGCCGAGCAGTACTTC. Its translation: CASSLLARAEQYF. The full variable domain, in which reference TRBV28 and TRBJ2-7 provide the parts outside the CDR3, is DVKVTQSSRYLVKRTGEKVFLECVQDMDHENMFWYRQDPGLGLRLIYFSYDVKMKEKGDIPEGYSVSREKKERFSLILESASTNQTSMYLCASSLLARAEQYFGPGTRLTVT.

The V and J genes are TRBV6-6 and TRBJ2-7; 7 bases line up with TRBD1. Trimming cost V 2 bases and J 0 bases; bases outside gene matches: 4. Germline-derived CDR1 and CDR2 are MNHNY and SVGAGI (reference sequence). The CDR3 sequence is 15 residues long. The CDR3 sequence: CASSYTRTGSYEQYF. The CDR3 DNA sequence: TGTGCCAGCAGTTACACGAGGACAGGCTCCTACGAGCAGTACTTC.

The chain is built from TRBV4-2 and TRBJ2-3, with 14 positions matching TRBD2. The CDR3 length is 18 residues. V shed 1 base, J shed 2 bases, and the junction held 5 bases outside the gene matches. Germline CDR1 and CDR2: LGHNA and YNFKEQ. CDR3 coding DNA: TGTGCCAGCAGCCAAGGACTAGCGGGAGGGCCCTCCACAGATACGCAGTATTTT. Translating it yields CASSQGLAGGPSTDTQYF.

The chain uses TRBV18 and TRBJ1-2; D call uncertain. The CDR3 runs 15 residues. Germline CDR1 is KGHSH and CDR2 is LQKENI. Trimming took 0 bases from V and 6 from J, leaving 14 bases between them. The CDR3 nucleotides read TGTGCCAGCTCACCACCCGTAGCCGGAATAGATGGCTACACCTTC. Amino acids: CASSPPVAGIDGYTF.

This chain links TRBV27 with TRBJ1-4; the match to TRBD1 covers 7 bases. This CDR3 region has 16 residues. The germline gives CDR1 MNHEY, CDR2 SMNVEV (reference sequence). V shed 0 bases, J shed 7 bases, and the junction held 8 bases outside the gene matches. The CDR3 region has the DNA TGTGCCAGCAGTTTATCACCCCGGGACAGCTTTGAAAAACTGTTTTTT. This codes for CASSLSPRDSFEKLFF.

This clone was detected only a few times. The V gene is TRBV27, the J gene TRBJ2-1, with a weak D call TRBD2 (6 bases). CDR3 length: 15 residues. Germline-derived CDR1 and CDR2 are MNHEY and SMNVEV (reference sequence). The V and J ends lost 6 bases and 4 bases respectively, with 16 bases between them. This CDR3 is CASRPGLRNYNEQFF. The DNA for the CDR3 is TGTGCCAGCAGACCAGGACTACGAAATTACAATGAGCAGTTCTTC.

This sequence joins TRBV7-8 and TRBJ2-7; D may be TRBD2 (5 bases). The germline V gene has CDR1 SGHVS and CDR2 FQNEAQ. This CDR3 has 14 amino acids. The germline V and J ends were trimmed by 5 bases and 2 bases, with 13 bases remaining between them. The CDR3 nucleotides are TGTGCCAGCAGCCCTGAGGGTGGGGCCTACGAGCAGTACTTC. Translating gives CASSPEGGAYEQYF.

In DNA form, the CDR3 reads TGTGCCAGCAGCCCCTCGGGACAGGGAGGCCATGAGCAGTTCTTC. Translating gives CASSPSGQGGHEQFF. This rearrangement joins TRBV27 to TRBJ2-1; 9 positions match TRBD1. With 6 bases clipped from V and 8 bases from J, the junction kept 11 bases outside the gene matches. The CDR3 is 15 residues long. CDR1 is MNHEY and CDR2 is SMNVEV in the germline V gene (reference sequence).

V usage is TRBV15 and J usage is TRBJ2-7; TRBD1 agrees at 7 bases. CDR3 length equals 15 residues. After removal of 4 bases from V and 3 bases from J, the junction contained 9 bases not matched to a gene. The germline gives CDR1 LNHNV, CDR2 YYDKDF (reference sequence). The CDR3 protein is CATSTRTGTSYEQYF. For the CDR3, the DNA is TGTGCCACCAGCACACGGACAGGAACAAGCTACGAGCAGTACTTC.

This sequence joins TRBV2 and TRBJ1-1; possible D gene TRBD1, 6 bases. The V gene's germline CDR1 is SNHLY and CDR2 FYNNEI. V dropped 8 bases and J dropped 0 bases, with 34 bases sitting between them. The CDR3 length is 21 residues. The CDR3 spells CASLAMTGTVQHFPMNTEAFF. DNA for the CDR3: TGTGCCAGCTTGGCCATGACAGGAACGGTACAACATTTCCCCATGAACACTGAAGCTTTCTTT. Variable domain in full (rest from reference TRBV2 and TRBJ1-1): EPEVTQTPSHQVTQMGQEVILRCVPISNHLYFYWYRQILGQKVEFLVSFYNNEISEKSEIFDDQFSVERPDGSNFTLKIRSTKLEDSAMYFCASLAMTGTVQHFPMNTEAFFGQGTRLTVV.

V is TRBV4-3 and J is TRBJ2-1; 7 nucleotides match TRBD2. The trim removed 1 base at V and 8 bases at J, leaving 5 bases unmatched. The CDR3 runs 14 residues. Looked up from germline, CDR1 is LGHNA and CDR2 is YSLEER. The CDR3 sequence is CASSQGYGRYEQFF. The CDR3 bases are TGCGCCAGCAGCCAAGGTTACGGGAGGTATGAGCAGTTCTTC.

V and J are TRBV28 and TRBJ2-2; D not resolved. This CDR3 comprises 14 residues. V shed 8 bases and J shed 4 bases, with 14 bases lying between them. Germline CDR1 MDHEN, CDR2 SYDVKM. CDR3 loop: CASAPTLGTGELFF. CDR3 sequence (DNA): TGTGCCAGCGCTCCCACGCTAGGCACCGGGGAGCTGTTTTTT.

The chain recombines TRBV9 with TRBJ2-1, with 11 bases identical to TRBD2. In germline, CDR1 is SGDLS, CDR2 YYNGEE. Unmatched junction bases numbered 13, after V lost 1 base and J lost 4 bases. The CDR3 has 19 amino acids. CDR3 in amino acids: CASSVRVPGSGRAYNEQFF. CDR3 sequence (DNA): TGTGCCAGCAGCGTAAGGGTGCCCGGTAGCGGGAGGGCATACAATGAGCAGTTCTTC.

This clone was counted a single time. The chain carries TRBV6-6 and TRBJ1-5; a weak D match, TRBD1 (5 bases). Trimming cost V 5 bases and J 1 base, with 12 bases left between them. The CDR3 is 15 residues long. Germline-derived CDR1 and CDR2 are MNHNY and SVGAGI (reference sequence). The CDR3 spells CASSGGTASNQPQHF. The CDR3, as DNA: TGTGCCAGCAGTGGAGGGACGGCGAGCAATCAGCCCCAGCATTTT.

This clone was counted a single time. CDR3 coding DNA: TGTGCCAGCACCAGAGACAGGGCCTCATACTCCTACGAGCAGTACTTC. It encodes CASTRDRASYSYEQYF. The chain couples TRBV2 to TRBJ2-7; 7 bases agree with TRBD1. J lost 0 bases, V lost 7 bases, and 12 bases had no gene match. CDR3 size: 16 residues. Looked up from germline, CDR1 is SNHLY and CDR2 is FYNNEI.